The T cell receptor (beta chain) described here comes from a study of CD8 T cells in Susac syndrome. Study-wide findings and caveats: The study recognized that its TCR sequencing and HLA analysis covered a relatively small number of individuals.

Notes on this clonotype: Antigen: not known.

Random-hexamer reverse transcription was applied to about 0.45 to 1 ug RNA. immunoSEQ multiplex PCR amplified TCR beta CDR3 across 54 Vbeta, 13 Jbeta. TCRdb reprocessed the immunoSEQ multiplex PCR reads with MiXCR, giving one entry per CDR3 protein. The sample consists of around 280,000 distinct CDR3 sequences, 85% of them appearing once. V was clipped by 5 bases and J by 0 bases, with 8 bases between them. Per germline, CDR1 MDHEN and CDR2 SYDVKM. The CDR3 is 14 residues long. In blood CD8+ and CD4+ T cells, TCR beta underwent sequencing. This TCR came from a human donor with multiple sclerosis. The specimen was CD8+ T cells from PBMCs. The chain joins TRBV28 to TRBJ2-1, with D unresolved. CDR3 residues: CASSPPNSYNEQFF. The CDR3, as DNA: TGTGCCAGCAGTCCTCCAAACTCCTACAATGAGCAGTTCTTC.